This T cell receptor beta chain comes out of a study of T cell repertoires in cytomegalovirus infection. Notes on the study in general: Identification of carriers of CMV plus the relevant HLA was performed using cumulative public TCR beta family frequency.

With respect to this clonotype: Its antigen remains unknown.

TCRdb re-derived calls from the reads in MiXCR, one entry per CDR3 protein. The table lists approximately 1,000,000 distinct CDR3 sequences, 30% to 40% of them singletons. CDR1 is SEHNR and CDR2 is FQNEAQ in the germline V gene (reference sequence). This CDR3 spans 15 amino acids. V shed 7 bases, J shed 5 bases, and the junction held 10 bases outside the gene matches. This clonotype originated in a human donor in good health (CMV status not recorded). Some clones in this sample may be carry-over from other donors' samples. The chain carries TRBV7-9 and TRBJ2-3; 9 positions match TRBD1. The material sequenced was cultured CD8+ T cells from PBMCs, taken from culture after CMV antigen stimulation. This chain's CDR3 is CASIPGTGLLDTQYF. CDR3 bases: TGTGCCAGCATCCCCGGGACAGGGTTATTAGATACGCAGTATTTT.